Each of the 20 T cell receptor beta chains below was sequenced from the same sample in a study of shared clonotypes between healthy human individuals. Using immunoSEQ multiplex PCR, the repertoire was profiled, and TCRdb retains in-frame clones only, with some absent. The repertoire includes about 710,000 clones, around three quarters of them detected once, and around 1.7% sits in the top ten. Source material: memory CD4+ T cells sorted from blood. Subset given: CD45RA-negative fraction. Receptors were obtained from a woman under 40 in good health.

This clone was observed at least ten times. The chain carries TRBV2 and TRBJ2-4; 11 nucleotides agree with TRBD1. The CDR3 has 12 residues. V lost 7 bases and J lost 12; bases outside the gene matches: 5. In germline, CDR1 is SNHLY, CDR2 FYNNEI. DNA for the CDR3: TGTGCCAGCACGGACAGGGGGCAGGGTCAGTACTTC. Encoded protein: CASTDRGQGQYF.

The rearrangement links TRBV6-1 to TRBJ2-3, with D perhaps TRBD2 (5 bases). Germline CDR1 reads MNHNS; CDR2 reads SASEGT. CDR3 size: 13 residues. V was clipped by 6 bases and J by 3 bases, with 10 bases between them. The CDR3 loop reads CASREDVTDTQYF. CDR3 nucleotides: TGTGCCAGCAGGGAGGACGTAACAGATACGCAGTATTTT.

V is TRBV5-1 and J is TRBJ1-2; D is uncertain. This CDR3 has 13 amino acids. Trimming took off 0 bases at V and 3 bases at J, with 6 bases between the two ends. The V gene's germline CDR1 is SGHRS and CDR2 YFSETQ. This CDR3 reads CASSLVGDYGYTF. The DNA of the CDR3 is TGCGCCAGCAGCTTGGTTGGGGACTATGGCTACACCTTC.

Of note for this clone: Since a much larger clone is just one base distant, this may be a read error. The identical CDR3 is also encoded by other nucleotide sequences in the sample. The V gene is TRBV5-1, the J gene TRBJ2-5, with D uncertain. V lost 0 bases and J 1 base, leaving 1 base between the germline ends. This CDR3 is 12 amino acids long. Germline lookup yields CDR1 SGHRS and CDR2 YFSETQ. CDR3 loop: CASSLAQETQYF. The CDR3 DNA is TGCGCCAGCAGCTTGGCCCAAGAGACCCAGTACTTC.

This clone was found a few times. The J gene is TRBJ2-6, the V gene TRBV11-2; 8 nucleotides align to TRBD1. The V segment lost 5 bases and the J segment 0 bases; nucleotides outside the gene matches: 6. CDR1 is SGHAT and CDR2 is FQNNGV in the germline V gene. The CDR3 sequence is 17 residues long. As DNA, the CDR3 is TGTGCCAGCAGCCCCCAAACAGGGGGCTCTGGGGCCAACGTCCTGACTTTC. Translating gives CASSPQTGGSGANVLTF.

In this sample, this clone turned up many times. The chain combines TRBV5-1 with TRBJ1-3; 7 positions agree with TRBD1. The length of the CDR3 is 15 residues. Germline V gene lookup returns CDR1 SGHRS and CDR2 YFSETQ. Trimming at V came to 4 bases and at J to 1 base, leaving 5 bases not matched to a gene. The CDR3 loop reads CASSHQGGSGNTIYF. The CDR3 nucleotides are TGCGCCAGCAGCCATCAGGGGGGATCTGGAAACACCATATATTTT.

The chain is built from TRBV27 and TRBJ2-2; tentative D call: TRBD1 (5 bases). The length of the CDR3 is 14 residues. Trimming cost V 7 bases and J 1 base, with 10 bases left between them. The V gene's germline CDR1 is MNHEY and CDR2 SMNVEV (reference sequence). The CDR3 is CASTRDRNTGELFF. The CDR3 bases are TGTGCCAGCACCCGCGACAGGAACACCGGGGAGCTGTTTTTT.

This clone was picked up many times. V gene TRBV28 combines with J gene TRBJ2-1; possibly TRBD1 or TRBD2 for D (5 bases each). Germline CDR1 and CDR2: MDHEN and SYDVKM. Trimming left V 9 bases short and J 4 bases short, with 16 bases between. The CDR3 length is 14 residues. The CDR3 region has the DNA TGTGCCAGTTCTATCGGGACGGATTACAATGAGCAGTTCTTC. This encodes CASSIGTDYNEQFF.

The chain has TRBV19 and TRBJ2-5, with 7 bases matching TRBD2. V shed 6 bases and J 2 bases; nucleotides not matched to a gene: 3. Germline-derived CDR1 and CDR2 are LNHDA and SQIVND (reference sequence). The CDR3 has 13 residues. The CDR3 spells CASRERGQETQYF. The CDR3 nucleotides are TGTGCCAGTAGAGAGCGGGGTCAAGAGACCCAGTACTTC.

CDR3 residues: CASSLASQAANTGELFF. The CDR3 DNA follows: TGCGCCAGCAGCTTGGCCTCTCAGGCGGCGAACACCGGGGAGCTGTTTTTT. The chain is built from TRBV5-1 and TRBJ2-2; D is ambiguous. V lost 0 bases, J lost 0 bases, and 12 bases lay in between. CDR1 SGHRS and CDR2 YFSETQ come from the germline V gene. CDR3 length: 17 residues.

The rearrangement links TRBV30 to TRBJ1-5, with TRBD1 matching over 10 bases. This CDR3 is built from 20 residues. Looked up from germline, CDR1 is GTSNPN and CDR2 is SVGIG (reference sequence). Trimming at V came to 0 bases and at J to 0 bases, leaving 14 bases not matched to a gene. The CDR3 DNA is TGTGCCTGGAGTGTTGGAGACAGGGGGCGATCCGCATATAGCAATCAGCCCCAGCATTTT. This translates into CAWSVGDRGRSAYSNQPQHF. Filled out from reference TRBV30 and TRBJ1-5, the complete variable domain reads SQTIHQWPATLVQPVGSPLSLECTVEGTSNPNLYWYRQAAGRGLQLLFYSVGIGQISSEVPQNLSASRPQDRQFILSSKKLLLSDSGFYLCAWSVGDRGRSAYSNQPQHFGDGTRLSIL.

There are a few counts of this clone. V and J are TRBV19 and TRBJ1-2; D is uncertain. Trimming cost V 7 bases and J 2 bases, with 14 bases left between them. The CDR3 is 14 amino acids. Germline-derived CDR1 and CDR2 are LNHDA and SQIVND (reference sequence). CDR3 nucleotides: TGTGCCAGTAATCCGGCCCAAGCGAACTATGGCTACACCTTC. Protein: CASNPAQANYGYTF.

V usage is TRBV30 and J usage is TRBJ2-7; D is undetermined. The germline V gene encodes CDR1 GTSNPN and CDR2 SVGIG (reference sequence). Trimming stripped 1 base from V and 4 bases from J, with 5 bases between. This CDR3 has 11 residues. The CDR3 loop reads CAWSGVYEQYF. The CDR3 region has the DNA TGTGCCTGGAGTGGGGTTTACGAGCAGTACTTC.

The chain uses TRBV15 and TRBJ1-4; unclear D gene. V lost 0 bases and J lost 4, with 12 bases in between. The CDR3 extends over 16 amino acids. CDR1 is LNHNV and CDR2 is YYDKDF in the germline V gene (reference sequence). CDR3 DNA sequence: TGTGCCACCAGCAGAGAGGGCGGAGGGTATAATGAAAAACTGTTTTTT. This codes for CATSREGGGYNEKLFF.

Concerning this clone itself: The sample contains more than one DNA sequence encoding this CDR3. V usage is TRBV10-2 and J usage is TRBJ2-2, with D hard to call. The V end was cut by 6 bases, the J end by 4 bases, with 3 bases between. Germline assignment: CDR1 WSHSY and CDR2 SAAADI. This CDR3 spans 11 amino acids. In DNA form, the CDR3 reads TGCGCCAGCAGGGCCACCGGGGAGCTGTTTTTT. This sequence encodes CASRATGELFF.

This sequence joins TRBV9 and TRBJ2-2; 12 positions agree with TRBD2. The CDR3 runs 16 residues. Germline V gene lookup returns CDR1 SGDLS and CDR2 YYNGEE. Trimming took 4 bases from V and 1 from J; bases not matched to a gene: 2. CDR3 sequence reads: CASSLLAGGNTGELFF. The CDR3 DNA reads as TGTGCCAGCAGCTTACTAGCGGGAGGGAACACCGGGGAGCTGTTTTTT.

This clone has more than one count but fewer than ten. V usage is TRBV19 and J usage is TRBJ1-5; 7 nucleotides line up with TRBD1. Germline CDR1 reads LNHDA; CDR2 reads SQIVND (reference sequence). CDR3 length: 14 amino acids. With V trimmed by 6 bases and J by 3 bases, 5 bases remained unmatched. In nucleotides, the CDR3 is TGTGCCAGTAGGGGGGGACAGTTCAATCAGCCCCAGCATTTT. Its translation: CASRGGQFNQPQHF.

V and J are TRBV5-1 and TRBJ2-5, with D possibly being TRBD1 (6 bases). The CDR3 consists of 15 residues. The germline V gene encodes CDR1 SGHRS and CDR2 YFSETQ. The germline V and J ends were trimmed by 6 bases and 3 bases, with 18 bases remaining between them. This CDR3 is CASTVSGTRKETQYF. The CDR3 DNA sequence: TGCGCCAGCACGGTGTCGGGGACACGGAAAGAGACCCAGTACTTC. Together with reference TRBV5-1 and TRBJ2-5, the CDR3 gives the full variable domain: KAGVTQTPRYLIKTRGQQVTLSCSPISGHRSVSWYQQTPGQGLQFLFEYFSETQRNKGNFPGRFSGRQFSNSRSEMNVSTLELGDSALYLCASTVSGTRKETQYFGPGTRLLVL.

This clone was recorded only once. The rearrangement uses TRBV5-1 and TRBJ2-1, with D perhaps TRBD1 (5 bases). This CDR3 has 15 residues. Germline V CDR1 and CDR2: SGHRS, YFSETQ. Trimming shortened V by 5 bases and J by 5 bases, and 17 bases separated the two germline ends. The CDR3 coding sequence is TGCGCCAGCAGGGGGCGCGTCGGGTTGGACAATGAGCAGTTCTTC. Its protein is CASRGRVGLDNEQFF.

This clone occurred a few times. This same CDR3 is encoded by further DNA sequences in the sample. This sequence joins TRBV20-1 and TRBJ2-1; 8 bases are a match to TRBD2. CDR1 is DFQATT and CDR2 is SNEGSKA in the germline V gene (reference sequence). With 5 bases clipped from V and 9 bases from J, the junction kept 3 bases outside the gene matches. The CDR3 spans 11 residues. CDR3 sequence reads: CSARGGSEQFF. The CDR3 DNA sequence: TGCAGTGCTCGGGGGGGGAGTGAGCAGTTCTTC.